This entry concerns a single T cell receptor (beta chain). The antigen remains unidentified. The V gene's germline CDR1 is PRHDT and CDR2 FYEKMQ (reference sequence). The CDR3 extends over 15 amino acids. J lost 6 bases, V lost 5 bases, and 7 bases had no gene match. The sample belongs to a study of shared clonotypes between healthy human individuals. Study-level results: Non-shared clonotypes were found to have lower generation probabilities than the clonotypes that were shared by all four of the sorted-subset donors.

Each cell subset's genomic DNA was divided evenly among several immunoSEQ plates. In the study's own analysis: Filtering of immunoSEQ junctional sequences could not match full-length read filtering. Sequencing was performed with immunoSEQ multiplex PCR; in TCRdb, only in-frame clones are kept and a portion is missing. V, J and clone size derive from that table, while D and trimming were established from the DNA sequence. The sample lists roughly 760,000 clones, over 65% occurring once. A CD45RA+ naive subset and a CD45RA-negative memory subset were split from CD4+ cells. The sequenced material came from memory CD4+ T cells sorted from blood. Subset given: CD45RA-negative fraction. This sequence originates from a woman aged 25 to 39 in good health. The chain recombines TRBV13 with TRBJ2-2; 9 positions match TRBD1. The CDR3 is CASSPETGGAGELFF. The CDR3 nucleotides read TGTGCCAGCAGCCCCGAGACAGGGGGAGCCGGGGAGCTGTTTTTT.